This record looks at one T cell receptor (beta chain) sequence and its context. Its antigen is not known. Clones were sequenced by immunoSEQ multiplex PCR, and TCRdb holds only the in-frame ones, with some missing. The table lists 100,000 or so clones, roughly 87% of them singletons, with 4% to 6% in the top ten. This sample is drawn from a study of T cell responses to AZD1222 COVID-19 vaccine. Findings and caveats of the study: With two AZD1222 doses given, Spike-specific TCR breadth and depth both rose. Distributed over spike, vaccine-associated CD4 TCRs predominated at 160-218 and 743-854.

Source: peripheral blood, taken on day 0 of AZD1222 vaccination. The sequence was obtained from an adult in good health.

The CDR3 DNA reads as TGTGCCAGCAGCTTCAGCAGAGACACTGAAGCTTTCTTT. It translates to CASSFSRDTEAFF. This sequence joins TRBV7-2 and TRBJ1-1; D remains unclear. Germline CDR1 reads SGHTA; CDR2 reads FQGNSA. V dropped 3 bases and J dropped 3 bases, with 8 bases sitting between them. The CDR3 sequence is 13 residues long.